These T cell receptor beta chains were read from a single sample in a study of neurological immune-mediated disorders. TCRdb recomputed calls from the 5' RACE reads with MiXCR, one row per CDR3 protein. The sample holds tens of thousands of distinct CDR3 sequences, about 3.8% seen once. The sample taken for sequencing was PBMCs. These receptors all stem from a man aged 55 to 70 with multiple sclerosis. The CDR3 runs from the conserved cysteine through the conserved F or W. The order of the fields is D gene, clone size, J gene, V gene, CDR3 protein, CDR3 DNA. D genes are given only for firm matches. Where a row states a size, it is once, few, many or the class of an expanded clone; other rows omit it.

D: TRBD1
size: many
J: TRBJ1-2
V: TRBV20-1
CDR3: CSARDRDRGPGGYTF
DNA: TGCAGTGCGCGGGACCGGGACAGGGGGCCCGGGGGCTACACCTTC

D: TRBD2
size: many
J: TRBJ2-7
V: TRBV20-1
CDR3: CSAPDRGTSKGGYEQYF
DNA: TGCAGTGCGCCGGACCGCGGGACTAGTAAGGGGGGCTACGAGCAGTACTTC

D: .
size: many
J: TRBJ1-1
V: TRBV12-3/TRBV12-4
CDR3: CASSLRQNTEAFF
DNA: TGTGCCAGCAGTTTGAGGCAGAACACTGAAGCTTTCTTT

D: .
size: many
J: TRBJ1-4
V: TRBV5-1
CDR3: CASSLGAGAHEKLFF
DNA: TGCGCCAGCAGCTTGGGGGCAGGCGCACATGAAAAACTGTTTTTT

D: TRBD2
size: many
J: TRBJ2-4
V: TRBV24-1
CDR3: CAAPSTGTTYF
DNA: TGTGCCGCGCCAAGCACCGGGACTACTTACTTC

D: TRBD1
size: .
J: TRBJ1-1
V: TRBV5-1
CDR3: CASSLGQGADLDTEAFF
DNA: TGCGCCAGCAGCTTGGGACAGGGGGCGGATTTGGACACTGAAGCTTTCTTT

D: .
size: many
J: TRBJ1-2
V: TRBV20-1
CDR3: CSASKGRNDGYTF
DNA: TGCAGTGCTTCCAAAGGACGGAACGATGGCTACACCTTC

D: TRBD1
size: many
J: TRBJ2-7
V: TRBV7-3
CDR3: CASSPQQGATYEQYF
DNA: TGTGCCAGCAGCCCACAACAGGGGGCTACGTACGAGCAGTACTTC

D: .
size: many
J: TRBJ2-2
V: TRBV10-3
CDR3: CAISNRETTGELFF
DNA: TGTGCCATCAGCAACAGGGAGACCACCGGGGAGCTGTTTTTT

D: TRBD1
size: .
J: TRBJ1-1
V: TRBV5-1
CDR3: CASSLGGQTYTEAFF
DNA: TGCGCCAGCAGCTTGGGGGGACAGACCTACACTGAAGCTTTCTTT

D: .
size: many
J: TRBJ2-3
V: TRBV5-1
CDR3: CASSLRGIPTDTQYF
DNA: TGCGCCAGCAGCTTACGCGGGATTCCCACAGATACGCAGTATTTT

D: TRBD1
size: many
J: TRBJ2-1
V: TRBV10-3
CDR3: CAISAPGQGRNNEQFF
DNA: TGTGCCATCAGTGCCCCGGGACAGGGCAGAAACAATGAGCAGTTCTTC

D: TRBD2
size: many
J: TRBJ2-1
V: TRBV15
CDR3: CATSREGSSTSGSRDEQFF
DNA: TGTGCCACCAGCAGGGAGGGCAGCTCCACTAGCGGGAGTAGGGATGAGCAGTTCTTC

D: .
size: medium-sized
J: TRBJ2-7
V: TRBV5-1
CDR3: CASTHYRSLYEQYF
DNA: TGCGCCAGCACCCATTACCGGAGTCTCTACGAGCAGTACTTC

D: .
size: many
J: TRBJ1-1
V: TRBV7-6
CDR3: CASSPTLGADTEAFF
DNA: TGTGCCAGCAGCCCTACCTTGGGGGCGGACACTGAAGCTTTCTTT

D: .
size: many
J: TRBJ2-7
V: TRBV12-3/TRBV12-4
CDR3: CASSFARRDEQYF
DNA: TGTGCCAGCAGTTTTGCGAGGAGAGATGAGCAGTACTTC

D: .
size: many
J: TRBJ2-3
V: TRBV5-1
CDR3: CASSLEGRAFTDTQYF
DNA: TGCGCCAGCAGCTTGGAGGGCCGGGCCTTCACAGATACGCAGTATTTT

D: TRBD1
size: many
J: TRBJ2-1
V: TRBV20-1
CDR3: CSATGTGAYNEQFF
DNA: TGCAGTGCTACCGGGACAGGGGCCTACAATGAGCAGTTCTTC

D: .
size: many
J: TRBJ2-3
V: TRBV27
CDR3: CASQRGANTDTQYF
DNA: TGTGCCAGCCAAAGGGGCGCAAACACAGATACGCAGTATTTT

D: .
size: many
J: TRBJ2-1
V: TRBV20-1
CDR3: CSAEGREFGNEQFF
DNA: TGCAGTGCCGAGGGCCGGGAGTTTGGCAATGAGCAGTTCTTC